These 5 T cell receptor beta chains were sequenced from one sample in a study of T cells in localized non-small cell lung cancer (dated by TCRdb to 2020 to 2022). Preparation of the library involved the immunoSEQ multiplex PCR assay. TCRdb mirrors the immuneACCESS table, restricted to in-frame sequences. Some clones are absent from its copies; in checked studies, under half trace to an unresolved V gene, and the reason for the others is unknown. In this sample the table shows 70,000 to 75,000 clones, approximately 88% of which occur a single time. The ten largest clones capture 1% to 1.5% of the sample. The specimen was peripheral blood, collected before any cancer treatment. All receptors derive from a female donor older than 55 with stage I lung adenocarcinoma.

The chain joins TRBV7-6 to TRBJ2-5; D ambiguous. This CDR3 comprises 12 residues. V was shortened by 2 bases and J by 5 bases, with 6 bases between the two germline ends. Germline-derived CDR1 and CDR2 are SGHVS and FNYEAQ. The CDR3 spells CASSLQMETQYF. CDR3 in DNA: TGTGCCAGCAGCTTACAGATGGAGACCCAGTACTTC.

The chain couples TRBV27 to TRBJ1-6; weak D call: TRBD1 (6 bases). Trimming removed 3 bases at V and 7 bases at J, with 13 bases between. CDR3 length: 15 amino acids. Germline V CDR1 and CDR2: MNHEY, SMNVEV (reference sequence). CDR3 nucleotide sequence: TGTGCCAGCAGTTTGGAACAGGGTTTCAATTCACCCCTCCACTTT. This sequence encodes CASSLEQGFNSPLHF.

The chain is built from TRBV2 and TRBJ2-7; the D gene is possibly TRBD2 (6 bases). Germline V lookup: CDR1 SNHLY, CDR2 FYNNEI. The CDR3 totals 13 residues. Trimming cost V 6 bases and J 0 bases, with 9 bases left between them. This CDR3 is CASSRDFSYEQYF. The CDR3 DNA reads as TGTGCCAGCAGCCGGGACTTCTCCTACGAGCAGTACTTC.

In the case of this clone: Sequence at one end of the junction differs from germline and may be a read error. The chain has TRBV19 and TRBJ1-2; no firm D call. This CDR3 has 15 amino acids. The germline V gene has CDR1 LNHDA and CDR2 SQIVND (reference sequence). CDR3 residues: CASSLERRPLYGYTF. The CDR3 DNA reads as TGTGCCAGTAGTCTAGAGAGGCGGCCGCTCTATGGCTACACCTTC. Full variable domain (remainder filled in from reference TRBV19 and TRBJ1-2): DGGITQSPKYLFRKEGQNVTLSCEQNLNHDAMYWYRQDPGQGLRLIYYSQIVNDFQKGDIAEGYSVSREKKESFPLTVTSAQKNPTAFYLCASSLERRPLYGYTFGSGTRLTVV.

The V call is TRBV7-9, the J call TRBJ2-3, with 8 bases that match TRBD2. Trimming at V came to 1 base and at J to 3 bases, leaving 6 bases not matched to a gene. The CDR3 spans 16 residues. From germline, CDR1 is SEHNR and CDR2 FQNEAQ (reference sequence). DNA for the CDR3: TGTGCCAGCAGCTTAGAGGCGGGAGGCGTTACAGATACGCAGTATTTT. Translating gives CASSLEAGGVTDTQYF.